This TCR beta chain was obtained from a study of T cell responses to AZD1222 COVID-19 vaccine. Overall study results and limits: All repertoire sampling was performed exclusively after the peak T cell response. Spike was spanned by vaccine-associated CD4 TCRs, which were dominant at 160-218 and 743-854. Reportedly, nearly half the spike-specific TCRs target unmutated variant regions. There were mostly white British donors and more females than males, and clonal diversity was possibly underestimated.

About this clone itself: The antigen remains undetermined.

Libraries were prepared by immunoSEQ multiplex PCR; TCRdb keeps only in-frame clonotypes and omits some of them. The data hold around 99,000 clones, with around nine tenths observed a single time. V was pared by 9 bases and J by 5 bases, with 4 bases of the junction left unmatched. CDR1 and CDR2 from the germline V gene are SGHVS and FNYEAQ. The CDR3 runs 14 residues. The TCR originated in an adult in good health. Sequenced material: peripheral blood, taken on day 0 of AZD1222 vaccination. The rearrangement uses TRBV7-6 and TRBJ2-3, with 14 bases fitting TRBD2. CDR3 protein: CASGLAGGGDTQYF. The CDR3 region has the DNA TGTGCCAGTGGACTAGCGGGGGGTGGAGATACGCAGTATTTT.